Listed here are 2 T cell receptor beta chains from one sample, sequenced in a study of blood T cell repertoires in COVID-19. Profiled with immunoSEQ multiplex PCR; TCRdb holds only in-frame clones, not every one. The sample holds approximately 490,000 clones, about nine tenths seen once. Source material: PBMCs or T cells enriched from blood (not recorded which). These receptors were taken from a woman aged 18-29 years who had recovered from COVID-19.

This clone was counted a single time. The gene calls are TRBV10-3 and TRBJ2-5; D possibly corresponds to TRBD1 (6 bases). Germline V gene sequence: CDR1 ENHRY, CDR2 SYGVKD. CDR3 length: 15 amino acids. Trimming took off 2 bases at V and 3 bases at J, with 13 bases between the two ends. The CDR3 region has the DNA TGTGCCATCAGTGAGCCCGGGACAACTAAAGAGACCCAGTACTTC. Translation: CAISEPGTTKETQYF.

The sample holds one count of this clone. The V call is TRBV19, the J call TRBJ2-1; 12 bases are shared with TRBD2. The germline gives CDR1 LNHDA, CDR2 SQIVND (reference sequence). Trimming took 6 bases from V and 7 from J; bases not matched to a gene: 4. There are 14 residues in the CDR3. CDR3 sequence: CASRGLAGFNEQFF. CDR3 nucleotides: TGTGCCAGTAGAGGACTAGCGGGGTTTAATGAGCAGTTCTTC.